The sequence of this T cell receptor (beta chain) was determined in a study of T cell responses to AZD1222 COVID-19 vaccine. In the case of this clone: Its antigen is currently unknown.

Trimming cost V 0 bases and J 2 bases, with 7 bases left between them. Germline assignment: CDR1 MGHRA and CDR2 YSYEKL. The CDR3 has 14 residues. Overall study findings and caveats: Donors, mostly white British, included more females; clonal diversity was possibly underestimated. None of the repertoires were sampled until the peak T cell response had passed.

The repertoire was sequenced with immunoSEQ multiplex PCR; TCRdb's copy has only in-frame clones and lacks some. The top ten clones hold around 1% of a sample with 150,000 to 250,000 clones, roughly 92% of them seen once. This chain joins TRBV4-1 and TRBJ1-2; D uncertain. This receptor was taken from an adult who received the AZD1222 COVID-19 vaccine. Sequencing used peripheral blood, obtained 28 days after the second AZD1222 dose. CDR3 region: CASSQEIGNYGYTF. Here the CDR3 DNA reads TGCGCCAGCAGCCAAGAGATAGGGAACTATGGCTACACCTTC.